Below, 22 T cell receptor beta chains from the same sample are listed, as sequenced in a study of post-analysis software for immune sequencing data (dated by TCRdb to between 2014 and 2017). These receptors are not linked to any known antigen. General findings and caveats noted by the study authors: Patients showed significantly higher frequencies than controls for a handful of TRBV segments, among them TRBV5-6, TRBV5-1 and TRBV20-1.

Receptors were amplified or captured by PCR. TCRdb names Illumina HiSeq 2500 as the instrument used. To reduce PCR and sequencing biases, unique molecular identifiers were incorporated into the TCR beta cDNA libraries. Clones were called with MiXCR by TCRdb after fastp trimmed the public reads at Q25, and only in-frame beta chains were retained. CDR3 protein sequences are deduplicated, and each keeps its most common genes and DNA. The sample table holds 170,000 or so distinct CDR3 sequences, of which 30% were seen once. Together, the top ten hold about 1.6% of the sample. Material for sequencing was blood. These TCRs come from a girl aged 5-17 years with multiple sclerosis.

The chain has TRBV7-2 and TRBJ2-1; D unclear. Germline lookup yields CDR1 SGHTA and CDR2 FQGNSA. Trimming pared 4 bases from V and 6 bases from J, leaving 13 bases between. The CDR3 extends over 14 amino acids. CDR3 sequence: CASSSQVSLNEQFF. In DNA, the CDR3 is TGTGCCAGCAGCTCCCAGGTCAGCCTCAATGAGCAGTTCTTC.

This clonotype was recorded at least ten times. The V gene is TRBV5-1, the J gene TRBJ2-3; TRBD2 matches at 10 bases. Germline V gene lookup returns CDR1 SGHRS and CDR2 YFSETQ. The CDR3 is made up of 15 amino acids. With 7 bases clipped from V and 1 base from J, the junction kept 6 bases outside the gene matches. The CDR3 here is CASEGGTSGTDTQYF. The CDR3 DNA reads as TGCGCCAGCGAAGGAGGGACTAGCGGCACAGATACGCAGTATTTT.

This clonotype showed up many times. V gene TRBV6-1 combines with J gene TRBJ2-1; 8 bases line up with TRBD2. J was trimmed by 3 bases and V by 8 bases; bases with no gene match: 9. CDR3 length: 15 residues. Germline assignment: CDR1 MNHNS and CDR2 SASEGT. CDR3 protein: CASALTREVYNEQFF. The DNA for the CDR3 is TGTGCCAGCGCATTAACGCGGGAGGTCTACAATGAGCAGTTCTTC.

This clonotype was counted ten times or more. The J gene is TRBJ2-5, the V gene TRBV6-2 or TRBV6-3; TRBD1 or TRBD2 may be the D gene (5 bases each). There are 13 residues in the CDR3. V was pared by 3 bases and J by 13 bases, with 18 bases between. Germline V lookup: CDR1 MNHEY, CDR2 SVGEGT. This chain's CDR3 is CASSYRGLSMRYF. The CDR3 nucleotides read TGTGCCAGCAGTTATCGGGGCTTATCCATGCGGTACTTC.

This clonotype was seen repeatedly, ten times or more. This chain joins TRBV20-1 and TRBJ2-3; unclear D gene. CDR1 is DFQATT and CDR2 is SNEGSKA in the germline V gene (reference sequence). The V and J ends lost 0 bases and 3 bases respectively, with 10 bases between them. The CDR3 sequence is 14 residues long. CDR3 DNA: TGCAGTGCTAGAGAGGTTATTAGGACAGATACGCAGTATTTT. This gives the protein CSAREVIRTDTQYF.

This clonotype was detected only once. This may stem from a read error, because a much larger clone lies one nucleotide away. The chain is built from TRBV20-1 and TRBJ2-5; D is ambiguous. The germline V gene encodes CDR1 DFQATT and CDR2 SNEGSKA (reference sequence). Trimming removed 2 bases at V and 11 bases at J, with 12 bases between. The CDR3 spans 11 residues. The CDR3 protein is CSARLGNEQYF. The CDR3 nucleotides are TGCAGTGCTAGATTAGGCAATGAGCAGTACTTC.

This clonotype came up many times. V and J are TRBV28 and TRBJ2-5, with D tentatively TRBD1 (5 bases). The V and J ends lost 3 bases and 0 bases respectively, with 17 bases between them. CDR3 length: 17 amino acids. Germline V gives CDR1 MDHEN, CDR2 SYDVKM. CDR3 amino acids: CASSFPPGNPYQETQYF. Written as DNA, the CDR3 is TGTGCCAGCAGTTTCCCCCCAGGGAATCCGTACCAAGAGACCCAGTACTTC. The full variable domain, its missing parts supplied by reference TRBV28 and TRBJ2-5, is DVKVTQSSRYLVKRTGEKVFLECVQDMDHENMFWYRQDPGLGLRLIYFSYDVKMKEKGDIPEGYSVSREKKERFSLILESASTNQTSMYLCASSFPPGNPYQETQYFGPGTRLLVL.

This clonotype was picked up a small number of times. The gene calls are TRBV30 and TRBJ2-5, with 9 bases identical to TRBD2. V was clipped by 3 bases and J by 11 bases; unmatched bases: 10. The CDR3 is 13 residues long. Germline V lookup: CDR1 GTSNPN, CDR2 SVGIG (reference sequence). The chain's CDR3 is CAWRASGVTEQYF. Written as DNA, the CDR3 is TGTGCCTGGAGAGCTAGCGGGGTAACGGAGCAGTACTTC.

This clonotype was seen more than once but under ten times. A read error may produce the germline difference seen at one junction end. CDR3 protein: CASSVVVSGPYNERFF. The CDR3 DNA reads as TGTGCCAGCAGCGTAGTGGTTAGCGGGCCTTACAATGAGCGGTTCTTC. The rearrangement links TRBV9 to TRBJ2-1; 7 bases match TRBD2. This CDR3 region has 16 residues. Germline CDR1 SGDLS, CDR2 YYNGEE.

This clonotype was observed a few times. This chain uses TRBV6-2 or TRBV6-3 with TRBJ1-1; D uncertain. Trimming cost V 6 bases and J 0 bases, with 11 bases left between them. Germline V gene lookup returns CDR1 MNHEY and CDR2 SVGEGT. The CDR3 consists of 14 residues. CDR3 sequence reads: CASRRKGLNTEAFF. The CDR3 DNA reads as TGTGCCAGCAGGCGGAAAGGACTGAACACTGAAGCTTTCTTT.

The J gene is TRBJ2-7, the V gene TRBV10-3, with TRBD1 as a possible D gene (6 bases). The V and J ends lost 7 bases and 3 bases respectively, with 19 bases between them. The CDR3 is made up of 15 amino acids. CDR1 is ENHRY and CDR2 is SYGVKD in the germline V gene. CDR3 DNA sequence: TGTGCCATCAATTCTCGCAGGGGCCCTGACTACGAGCAGTACTTC. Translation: CAINSRRGPDYEQYF.

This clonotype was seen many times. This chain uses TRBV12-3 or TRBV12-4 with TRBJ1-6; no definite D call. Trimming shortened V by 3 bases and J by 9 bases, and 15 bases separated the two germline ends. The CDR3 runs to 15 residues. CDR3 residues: CASSLEPELTSPLHF. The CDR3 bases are TGTGCCAGCAGTTTGGAACCGGAACTAACTTCACCCCTCCACTTT.

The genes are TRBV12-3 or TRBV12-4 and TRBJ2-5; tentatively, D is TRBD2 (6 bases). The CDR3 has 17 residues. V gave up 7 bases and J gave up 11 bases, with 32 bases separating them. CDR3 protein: CASNLSGVGNVLCGQYF. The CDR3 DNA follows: TGTGCCAGCAACCTTAGCGGTGTGGGAAACGTTTTATGCGGGCAGTACTTC.

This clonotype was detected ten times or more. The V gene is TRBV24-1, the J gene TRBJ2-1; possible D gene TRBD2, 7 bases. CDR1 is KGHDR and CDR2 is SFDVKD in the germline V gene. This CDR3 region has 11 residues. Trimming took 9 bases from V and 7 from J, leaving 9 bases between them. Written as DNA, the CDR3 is TGTGCCACCGGGAGGGGGAATGAGCAGTTCTTC. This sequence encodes CATGRGNEQFF.

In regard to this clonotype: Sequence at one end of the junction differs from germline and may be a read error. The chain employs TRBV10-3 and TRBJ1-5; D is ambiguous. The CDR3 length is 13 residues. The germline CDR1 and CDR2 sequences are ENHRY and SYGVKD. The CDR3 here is CAIRESWGQPQHF. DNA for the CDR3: TGTGCCATCAGGGAGTCGTGGGGTCAGCCCCAGCATTTT.

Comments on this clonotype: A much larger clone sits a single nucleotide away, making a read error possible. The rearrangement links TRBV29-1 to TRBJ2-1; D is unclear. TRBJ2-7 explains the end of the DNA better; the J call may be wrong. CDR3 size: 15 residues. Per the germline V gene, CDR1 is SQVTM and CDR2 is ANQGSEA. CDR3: CSVDSDPSSYNEQYF. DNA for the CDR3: TGCAGCGTTGACAGTGACCCGAGCTCCTACAATGAGCAGTACTTC.

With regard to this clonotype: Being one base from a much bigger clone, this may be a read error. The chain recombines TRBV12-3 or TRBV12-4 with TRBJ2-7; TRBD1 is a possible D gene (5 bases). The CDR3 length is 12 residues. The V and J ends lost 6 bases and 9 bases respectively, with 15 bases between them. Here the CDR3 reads CASRIGSRGQYF. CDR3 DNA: TGTGCCAGCAGGATCGGATCTAGGGGGCAGTACTTC.

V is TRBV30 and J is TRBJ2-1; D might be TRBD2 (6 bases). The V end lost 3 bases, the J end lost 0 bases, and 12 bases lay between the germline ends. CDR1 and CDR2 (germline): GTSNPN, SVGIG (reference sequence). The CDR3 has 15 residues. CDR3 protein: CAWSPGLSSYNEQFF. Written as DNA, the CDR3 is TGTGCCTGGAGCCCGGGACTGAGCTCCTACAATGAGCAGTTCTTC. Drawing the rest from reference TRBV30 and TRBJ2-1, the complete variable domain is SQTIHQWPATLVQPVGSPLSLECTVEGTSNPNLYWYRQAAGRGLQLLFYSVGIGQISSEVPQNLSASRPQDRQFILSSKKLLLSDSGFYLCAWSPGLSSYNEQFFGPGTRLTVL.

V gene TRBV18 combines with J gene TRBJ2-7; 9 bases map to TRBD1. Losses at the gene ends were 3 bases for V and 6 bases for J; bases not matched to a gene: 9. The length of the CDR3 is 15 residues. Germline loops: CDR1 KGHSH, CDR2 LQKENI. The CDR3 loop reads CASSPGGTGQREQYF. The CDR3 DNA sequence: TGTGCCAGCTCACCGGGAGGGACAGGGCAGCGCGAGCAGTACTTC.

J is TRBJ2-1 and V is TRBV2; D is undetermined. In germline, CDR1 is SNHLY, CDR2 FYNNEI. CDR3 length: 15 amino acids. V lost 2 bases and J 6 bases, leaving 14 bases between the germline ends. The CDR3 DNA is TGTGCCAGCAGTGAATTGGTAGGTGGCTCCAATGAGCAGTTCTTC. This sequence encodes CASSELVGGSNEQFF.

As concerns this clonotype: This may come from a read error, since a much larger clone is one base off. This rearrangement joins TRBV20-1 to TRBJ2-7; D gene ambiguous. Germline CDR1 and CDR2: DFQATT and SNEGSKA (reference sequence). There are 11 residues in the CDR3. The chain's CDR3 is CSVPSSYGQYF. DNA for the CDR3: TGCAGCGTTCCAAGCTCCTACGGGCAGTACTTC.

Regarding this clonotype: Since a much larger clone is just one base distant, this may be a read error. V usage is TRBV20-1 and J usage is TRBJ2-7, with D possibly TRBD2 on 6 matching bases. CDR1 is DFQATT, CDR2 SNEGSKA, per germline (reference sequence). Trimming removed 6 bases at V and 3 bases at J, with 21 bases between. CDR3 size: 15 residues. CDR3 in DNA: TGCAGTGCAATCGACTTGGGCGGGGCCCTCTACGAGCAGTACTTC. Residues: CSAIDLGGALYEQYF.